The 8 T cell receptor beta chains below all came from one sample that was sequenced in a study of shared clonotypes between healthy human individuals. Only in-frame clones appear in the TCRdb table, and some are missing; sequencing was by immunoSEQ multiplex PCR. The table has about 2.3 million clones, about nine tenths seen once. The material sequenced was naive CD4+ T cells from PBMCs. Noted subset: CD45RA+ positively selected. The receptors shown here come from a man younger than 35 in good health. Some clones in this sample may be carry-over from other donors' samples.

The chain carries TRBV19 and TRBJ2-3; 9 bases are shared with TRBD1. V gave up 2 bases and J gave up 4 bases; unmatched junction bases: 4. Looked up from germline, CDR1 is LNHDA and CDR2 is SQIVND (reference sequence). The CDR3 is 15 amino acids. The CDR3 sequence: CASSIIQGAADTQYF. The CDR3 DNA sequence: TGTGCCAGTAGTATAATACAGGGGGCCGCAGATACGCAGTATTTT. Using reference TRBV19 and TRBJ2-3 for the parts outside the CDR3, the full variable domain is DGGITQSPKYLFRKEGQNVTLSCEQNLNHDAMYWYRQDPGQGLRLIYYSQIVNDFQKGDIAEGYSVSREKKESFPLTVTSAQKNPTAFYLCASSIIQGAADTQYFGPGTRLTVL.

The chain recombines TRBV6-1 with TRBJ2-7; no clear D gene. Germline assignment: CDR1 MNHNS and CDR2 SASEGT. The CDR3 contains 11 residues. The V end lost 7 bases, the J end lost 7 bases, and 11 bases lay between the germline ends. DNA of the CDR3: TGTGCCAGCAAGGCGGTTGGGGAGCAGTACTTC. This translates into CASKAVGEQYF.

The chain employs TRBV7-9 and TRBJ1-1; D is ambiguous. With 1 base removed from V and 1 base from J, the gap between germline ends came to 7 bases. Germline V CDR1 and CDR2: SEHNR, FQNEAQ (reference sequence). The CDR3 has 14 amino acids. The CDR3 coding sequence is TGTGCCAGCAGCTTAGAACAGAAGAACACTGAAGCTTTCTTT. The encoded protein is CASSLEQKNTEAFF.

This clone was detected once. The chain links TRBV11-3 to TRBJ2-2, with 10 bases aligning to TRBD2. CDR1 and CDR2 (germline): SGHNT, YENEEA. V dropped 2 bases and J dropped 4; count of bases not matched to a gene: 13. This CDR3 region has 19 residues. The CDR3 DNA reads TGTGCCAGCAGCTTAACGGGGCTAGCGGGAGCAACGACCACCGGGGAGCTGTTTTTT. This codes for CASSLTGLAGATTTGELFF. Full variable domain (remainder filled in from reference TRBV11-3 and TRBJ2-2): EAGVVQSPRYKIIEKKQPVAFWCNPISGHNTLYWYLQNLGQGPELLIRYENEEAVDDSQLPKDRFSAERLKGVDSTLKIQPAELGDSAVYLCASSLTGLAGATTTGELFFGEGSRLTVL.

This sequence joins TRBV5-1 and TRBJ1-3; D unclear. In germline, CDR1 is SGHRS, CDR2 YFSETQ. V was cut by 7 bases and J by 0 bases, with 8 bases left in between. This CDR3 comprises 13 residues. Written as DNA, the CDR3 is TGCGCCAGCGCTATCATCTCTGGAAACACCATATATTTT. The encoded protein is CASAIISGNTIYF.

This rearrangement joins TRBV29-1 to TRBJ1-1; 12 bases fit TRBD1. Trimming cost V 6 bases and J 3 bases; bases outside gene matches: 8. Germline CDR1 SQVTM, CDR2 ANQGSEA. The CDR3 has 15 residues. The CDR3 spells CSVRRDRGLYTEAFF. The CDR3 nucleotides are TGCAGCGTCCGCAGGGACAGGGGGCTATACACTGAAGCTTTCTTT. Supplemented by reference TRBV29-1 and TRBJ1-1, the full variable domain reads SAVISQKPSRDICQRGTSLTIQCQVDSQVTMMFWYRQQPGQSLTLIATANQGSEATYESGFVIDKFPISRPNLTFSTLTVSNMSPEDSSIYLCSVRRDRGLYTEAFFGQGTRLTVV.

The chain joins TRBV28 to TRBJ1-1; D is undetermined. V was clipped by 5 bases and J by 3 bases, with 7 bases between them. The CDR3 has 12 amino acids. Germline V gene lookup returns CDR1 MDHEN and CDR2 SYDVKM. The CDR3 protein is CASSDGYTEAFF. The CDR3 region has the DNA TGTGCCAGCAGTGATGGGTACACTGAAGCTTTCTTT.

The chain is built from TRBV5-1 and TRBJ1-1; the D gene is possibly TRBD1 (5 bases). CDR1 SGHRS and CDR2 YFSETQ come from the germline V gene. This CDR3 region has 15 residues. V lost 0 bases, J lost 4 bases, and 13 bases lay in between. CDR3 in amino acids: CASSLVPQGGTEAFF. In DNA form, the CDR3 reads TGCGCCAGCAGCTTGGTGCCCCAGGGTGGCACTGAAGCTTTCTTT.